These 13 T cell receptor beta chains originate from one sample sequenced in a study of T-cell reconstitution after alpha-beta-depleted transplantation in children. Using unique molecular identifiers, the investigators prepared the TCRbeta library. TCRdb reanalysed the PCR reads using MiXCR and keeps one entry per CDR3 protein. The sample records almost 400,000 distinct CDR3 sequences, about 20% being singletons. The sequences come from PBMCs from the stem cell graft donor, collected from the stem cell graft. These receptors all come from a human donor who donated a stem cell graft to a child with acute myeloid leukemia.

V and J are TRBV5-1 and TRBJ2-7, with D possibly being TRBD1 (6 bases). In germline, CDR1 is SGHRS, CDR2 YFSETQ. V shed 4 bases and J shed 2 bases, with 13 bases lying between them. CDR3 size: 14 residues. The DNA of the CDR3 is TGCGCCAGCAGCACCCAGGGGTCTCCCTACGAGCAGTACTTC. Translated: CASSTQGSPYEQYF.

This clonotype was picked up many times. The chain's CDR3 is CASSLDPFGAGDDEQFF. CDR3 sequence (DNA): TGTGCCAGCAGCTTAGACCCGTTTGGGGCGGGAGACGATGAGCAGTTCTTC. The chain employs TRBV11-2 and TRBJ2-1; 7 bases match TRBD2. In germline, CDR1 is SGHAT, CDR2 FQNNGV. Losses at the gene ends were 0 bases for V and 8 bases for J; bases not matched to a gene: 13. This CDR3 region has 17 residues.

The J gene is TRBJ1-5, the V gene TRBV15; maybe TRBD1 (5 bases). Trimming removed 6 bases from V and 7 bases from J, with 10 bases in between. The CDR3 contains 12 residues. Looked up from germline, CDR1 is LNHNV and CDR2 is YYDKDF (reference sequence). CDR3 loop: CATSQGRQPQHF. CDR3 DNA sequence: TGTGCCACCAGTCAGGGACGACAGCCCCAGCATTTT.

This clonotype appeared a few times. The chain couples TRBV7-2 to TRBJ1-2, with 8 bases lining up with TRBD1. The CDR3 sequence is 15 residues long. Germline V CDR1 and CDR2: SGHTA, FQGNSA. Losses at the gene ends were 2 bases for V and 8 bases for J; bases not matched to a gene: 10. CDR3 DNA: TGTGCCAGCAGCTTAACGGACAGGGTCAGTGGGGGCTACACCTTC. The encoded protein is CASSLTDRVSGGYTF.

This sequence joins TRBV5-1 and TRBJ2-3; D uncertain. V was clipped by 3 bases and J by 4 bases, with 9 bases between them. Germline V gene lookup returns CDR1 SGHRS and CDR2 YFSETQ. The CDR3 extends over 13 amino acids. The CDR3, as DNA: TGCGCCAGCAGCTCTTACCGCGCAGATACGCAGTATTTT. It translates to CASSSYRADTQYF.

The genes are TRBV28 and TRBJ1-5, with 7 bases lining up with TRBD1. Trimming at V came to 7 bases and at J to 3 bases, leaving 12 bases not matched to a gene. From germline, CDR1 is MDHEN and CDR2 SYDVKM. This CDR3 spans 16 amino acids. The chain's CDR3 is CASKGLTTGFNQPQHF. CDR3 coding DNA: TGTGCCAGCAAGGGACTTACGACAGGGTTCAATCAGCCCCAGCATTTT.

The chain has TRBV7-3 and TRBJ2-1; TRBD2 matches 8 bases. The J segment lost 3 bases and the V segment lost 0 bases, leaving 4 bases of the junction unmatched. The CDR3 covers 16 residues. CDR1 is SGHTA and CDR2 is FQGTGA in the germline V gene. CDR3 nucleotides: TGTGCCAGCAGCTTAACGGGTAGCGGGGACTACAATGAGCAGTTCTTC. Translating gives CASSLTGSGDYNEQFF.

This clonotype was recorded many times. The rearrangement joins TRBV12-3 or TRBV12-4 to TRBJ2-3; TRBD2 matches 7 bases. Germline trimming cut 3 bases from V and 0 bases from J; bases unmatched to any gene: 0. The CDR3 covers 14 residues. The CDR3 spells CASSFSGSTDTQYF. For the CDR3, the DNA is TGTGCCAGCAGTTTTAGCGGGAGCACAGATACGCAGTATTTT.

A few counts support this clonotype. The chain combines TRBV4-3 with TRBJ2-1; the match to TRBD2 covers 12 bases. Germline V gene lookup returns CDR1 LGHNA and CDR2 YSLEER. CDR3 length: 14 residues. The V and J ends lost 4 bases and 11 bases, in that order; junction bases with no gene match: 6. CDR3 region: CASSPTSGSGQQFF. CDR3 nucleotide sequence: TGCGCCAGCAGCCCGACTAGCGGGAGCGGGCAGCAGTTCTTC.

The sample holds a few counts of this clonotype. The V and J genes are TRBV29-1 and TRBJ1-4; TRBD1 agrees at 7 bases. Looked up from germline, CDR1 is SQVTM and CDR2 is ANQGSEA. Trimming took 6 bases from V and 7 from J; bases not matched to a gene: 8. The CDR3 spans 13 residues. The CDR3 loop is CSVQGGIGEKLFF. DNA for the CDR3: TGCAGCGTCCAGGGGGGAATTGGTGAAAAACTGTTTTTT.

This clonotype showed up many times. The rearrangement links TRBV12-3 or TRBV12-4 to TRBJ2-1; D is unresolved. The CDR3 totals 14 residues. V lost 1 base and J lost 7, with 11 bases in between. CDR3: CASSLGGISNEQFF. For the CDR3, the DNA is TGTGCCAGCAGTTTAGGAGGCATCTCGAATGAGCAGTTCTTC.

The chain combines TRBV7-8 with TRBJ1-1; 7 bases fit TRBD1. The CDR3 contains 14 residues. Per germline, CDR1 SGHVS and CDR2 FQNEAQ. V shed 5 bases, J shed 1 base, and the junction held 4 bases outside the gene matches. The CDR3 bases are TGTGCCAGCAGCGCTAGGACAGGGAACACTGAAGCTTTCTTT. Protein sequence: CASSARTGNTEAFF.

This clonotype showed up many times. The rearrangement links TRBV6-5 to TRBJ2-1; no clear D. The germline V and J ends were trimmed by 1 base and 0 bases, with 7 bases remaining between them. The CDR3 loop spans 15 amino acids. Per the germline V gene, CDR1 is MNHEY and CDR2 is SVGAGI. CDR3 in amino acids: CASSYFKSSYNEQFF. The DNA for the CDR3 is TGTGCCAGCAGTTACTTCAAAAGCTCCTACAATGAGCAGTTCTTC.